This TCR beta chain appears in the sequencing data of a study of metastatic and nonmetastatic thyroid tumors. The entire patient cohort was treatment-naive prior to thyroid surgery. Regarding this clone: One end of the junction does not line up with germline, which may come from a read error.

TCRdb ran MiXCR on the PCR reads. The sample includes approximately 17,000 clones, 26% of them seen just once. The specimen sequenced was tumor tissue. This receptor was obtained from a female donor with papillary thyroid cancer or a benign thyroid nodule (not recorded which). Some clones in this sample may be carry-over from other donors' samples.

In DNA form, the CDR3 reads TGTGCCAGCAGTTTAAAGGTTTGGAGGGTGAACACCGGTGAGCTGTTTTTT. Translation: CASSLKVWRVNTGELFF. V usage is TRBV28 and J usage is TRBJ2-2, with TRBD2 as a possible D gene (6 bases). CDR1 MDHEN and CDR2 SYDVKM come from the germline V gene. CDR3 length: 17 residues.